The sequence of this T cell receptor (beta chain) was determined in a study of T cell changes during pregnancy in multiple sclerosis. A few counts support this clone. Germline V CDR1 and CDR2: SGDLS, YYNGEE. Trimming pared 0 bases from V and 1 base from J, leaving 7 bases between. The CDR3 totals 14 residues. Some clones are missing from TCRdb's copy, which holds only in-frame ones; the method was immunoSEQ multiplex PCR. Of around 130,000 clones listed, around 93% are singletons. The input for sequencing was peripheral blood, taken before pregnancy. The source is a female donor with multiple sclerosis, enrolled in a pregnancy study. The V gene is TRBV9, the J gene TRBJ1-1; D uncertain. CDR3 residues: CASSVAVQNTEAFF. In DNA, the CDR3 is TGTGCCAGCAGCGTAGCAGTACAGAACACTGAAGCTTTCTTT.